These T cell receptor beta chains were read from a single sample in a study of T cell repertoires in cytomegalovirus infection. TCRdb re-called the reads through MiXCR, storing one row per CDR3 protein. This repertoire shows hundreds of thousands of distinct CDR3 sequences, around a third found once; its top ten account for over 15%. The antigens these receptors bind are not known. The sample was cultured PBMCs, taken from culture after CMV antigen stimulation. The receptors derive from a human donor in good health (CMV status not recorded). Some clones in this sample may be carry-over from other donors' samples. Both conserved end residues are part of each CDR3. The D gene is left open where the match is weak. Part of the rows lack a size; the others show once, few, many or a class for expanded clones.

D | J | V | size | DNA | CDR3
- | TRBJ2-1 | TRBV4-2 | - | TGTGCCAGCAGCCAATCCCCGGGACGCCTTACCGTCCACAATGAGCAGTTCTTC | CASSQSPGRLTVHNEQFF
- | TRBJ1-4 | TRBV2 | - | TGTGCCAGCAGTGAAAGGGGCAGGGAGGTGGAAAAACTGTTTTTT | CASSERGREVEKLFF
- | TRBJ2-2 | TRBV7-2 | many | TGTGCCAGCAGCTATACCCCTGGCACCGGGGAGCTGTTTTTT | CASSYTPGTGELFF
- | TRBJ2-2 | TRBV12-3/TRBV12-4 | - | TGTGCCAGCACCTTGGACTCCTACACCGGGGAGCTGTTTTTT | CASTLDSYTGELFF
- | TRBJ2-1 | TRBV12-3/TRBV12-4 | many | TGTGCCAGCAGTTTTGGGAGCTCCTACAATGAGCAGTTCTTC | CASSFGSSYNEQFF
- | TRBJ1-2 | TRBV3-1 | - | TGTGCCAGCAGCCCTCAGGACGACTTCTATGGCTACACCTTC | CASSPQDDFYGYTF
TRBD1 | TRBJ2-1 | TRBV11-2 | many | TGTGCCAGCAGCCCAGACAGGGCTTCTTACAATGAGCAGTTCTTC | CASSPDRASYNEQFF
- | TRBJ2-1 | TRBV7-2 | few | TGTGCCAGCAGCCTAGACTGGACAACCACGGGTGAGCAGTTCTTC | CASSLDWTTTGEQFF
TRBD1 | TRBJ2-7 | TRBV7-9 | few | TGTGCCAGCAGCTTAGGCAGGGGGCGGCGGGAGCAGTACTTC | CASSLGRGRREQYF
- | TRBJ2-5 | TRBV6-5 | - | TGTGCCACCTCGAGGGGGTACCAAGAGACCCAGTACTTC | CATSRGYQETQYF
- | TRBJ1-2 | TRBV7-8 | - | TGTGCCAGCAGCTTAGCCCGATGGGGCTATGGCTACACCTTC | CASSLARWGYGYTF
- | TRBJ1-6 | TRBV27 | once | TGTGCCAGCAGTGCCGCGGGGCGCAAGAATTCACCCCTCCACTTT | CASSAAGRKNSPLHF
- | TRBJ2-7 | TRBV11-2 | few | TGTGCCAGCAGCTTAGGAGACAACGAGCAGTACTTC | CASSLGDNEQYF
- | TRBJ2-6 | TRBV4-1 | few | TGCGCCAGCAGCCCCCCAAGGGCTGGGGCCAACGTCCTGACTTTC | CASSPPRAGANVLTF